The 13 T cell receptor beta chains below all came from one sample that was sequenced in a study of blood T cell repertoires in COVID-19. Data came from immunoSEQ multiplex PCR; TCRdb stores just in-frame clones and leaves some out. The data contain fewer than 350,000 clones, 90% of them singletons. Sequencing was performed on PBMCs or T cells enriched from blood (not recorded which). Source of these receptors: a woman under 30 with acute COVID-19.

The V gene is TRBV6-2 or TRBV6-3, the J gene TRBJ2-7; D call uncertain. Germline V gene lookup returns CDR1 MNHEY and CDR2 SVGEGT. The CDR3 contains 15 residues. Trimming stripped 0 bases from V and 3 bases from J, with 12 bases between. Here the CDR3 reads CASSYSRSLGYEQYF. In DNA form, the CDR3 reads TGTGCCAGCAGTTACTCGAGGTCTCTTGGCTACGAGCAGTACTTC.

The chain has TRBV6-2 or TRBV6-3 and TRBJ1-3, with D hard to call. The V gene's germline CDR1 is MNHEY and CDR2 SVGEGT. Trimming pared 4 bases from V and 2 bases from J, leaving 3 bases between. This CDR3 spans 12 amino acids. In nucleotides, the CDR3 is TGTGCCAGCAGTTCAGCTGGAAACACCATATATTTT. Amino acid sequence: CASSSAGNTIYF.

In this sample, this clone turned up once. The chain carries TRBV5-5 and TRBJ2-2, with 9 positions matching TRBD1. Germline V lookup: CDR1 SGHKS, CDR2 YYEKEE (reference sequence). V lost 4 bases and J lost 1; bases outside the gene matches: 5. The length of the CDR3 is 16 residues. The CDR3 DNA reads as TGTGCCAGCAGCCCACAGGGGGCTTGGAACACCGGGGAGCTGTTTTTT. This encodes CASSPQGAWNTGELFF. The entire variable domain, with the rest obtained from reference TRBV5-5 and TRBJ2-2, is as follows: DAGVTQSPTHLIKTRGQQVTLRCSPISGHKSVSWYQQVLGQGPQFIFQYYEKEERGRGNFPDRFSARQFPNYSSELNVNALLLGDSALYLCASSPQGAWNTGELFFGEGSRLTVL.

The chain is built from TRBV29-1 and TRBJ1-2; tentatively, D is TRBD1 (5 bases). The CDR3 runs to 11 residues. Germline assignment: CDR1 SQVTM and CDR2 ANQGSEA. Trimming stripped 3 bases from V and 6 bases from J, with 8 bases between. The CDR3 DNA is TGCAGCGTTGAGGGGGGACATGGCTACACCTTC. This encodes CSVEGGHGYTF.

The CDR3 region is CATSRDGNLAGLYNEQFF. The CDR3 bases are TGTGCCACCAGCAGAGATGGAAACCTAGCGGGTTTATACAATGAGCAGTTCTTC. V and J are TRBV15 and TRBJ2-1; TRBD2 matches at 8 bases. Trimming at V came to 0 bases and at J to 4 bases, leaving 11 bases not matched to a gene. The CDR3 loop spans 18 amino acids. Germline assignment: CDR1 LNHNV and CDR2 YYDKDF (reference sequence).

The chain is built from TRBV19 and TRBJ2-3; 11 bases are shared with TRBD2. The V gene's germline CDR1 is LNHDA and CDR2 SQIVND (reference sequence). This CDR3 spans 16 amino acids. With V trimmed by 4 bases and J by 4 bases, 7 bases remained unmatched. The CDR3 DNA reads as TGTGCCAGTAGTACGATAGCGGGAGGGCCAGCAGATACGCAGTATTTT. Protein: CASSTIAGGPADTQYF.

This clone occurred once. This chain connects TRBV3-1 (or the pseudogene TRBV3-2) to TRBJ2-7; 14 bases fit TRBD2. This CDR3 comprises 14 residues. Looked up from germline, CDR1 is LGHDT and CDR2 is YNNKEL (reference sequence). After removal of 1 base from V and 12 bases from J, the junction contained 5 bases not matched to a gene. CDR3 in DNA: TGTGCCAGCAGCCAAGGGGGACTAGCGGGAGTTCGGTACTTC. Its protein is CASSQGGLAGVRYF.

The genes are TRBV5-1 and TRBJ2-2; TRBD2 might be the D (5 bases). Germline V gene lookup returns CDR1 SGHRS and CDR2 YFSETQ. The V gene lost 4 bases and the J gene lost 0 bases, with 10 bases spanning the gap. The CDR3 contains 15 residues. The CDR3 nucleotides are TGCGCCAGCAGCCCGGGGTTCGCGAACACCGGGGAGCTGTTTTTT. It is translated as CASSPGFANTGELFF.

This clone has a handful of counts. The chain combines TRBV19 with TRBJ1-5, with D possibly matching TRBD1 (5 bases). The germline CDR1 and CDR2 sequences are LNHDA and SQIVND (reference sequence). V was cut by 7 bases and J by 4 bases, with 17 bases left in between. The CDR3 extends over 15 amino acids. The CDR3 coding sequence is TGTGCCAGTAATTCTAGGAGGGGACCGAATCAGCCCCAGCATTTT. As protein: CASNSRRGPNQPQHF.

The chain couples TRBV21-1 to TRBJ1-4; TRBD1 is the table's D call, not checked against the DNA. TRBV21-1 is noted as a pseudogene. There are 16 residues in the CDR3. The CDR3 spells CGKTPDKQVVDEKLFF. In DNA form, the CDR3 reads TGTGGCAAGACACCGGACAAACAAGTTGTGGATGAAAAACTGTTTTTT.

The CDR3 DNA follows: TGTGCCAGCAGCCTTAGCGGGAGCACAGATACGCAGTATTTT. It encodes CASSLSGSTDTQYF. This chain uses TRBV3-1 (or the pseudogene TRBV3-2) with TRBJ2-3; 7 bases line up with TRBD2. Germline loops: CDR1 LGHDT, CDR2 YNNKEL (reference sequence). The CDR3 is made up of 14 amino acids. V was clipped by 4 bases and J by 0 bases; unmatched bases: 1.

In DNA, the CDR3 is TGTGCCAGCAGTACATCTTTAGCGGGAGTTGGATGGGAGCAGTTCTTC. Translating gives CASSTSLAGVGWEQFF. The V call is TRBV27, the J call TRBJ2-1, with 9 bases lining up with TRBD2. This CDR3 spans 16 amino acids. Germline CDR1 MNHEY, CDR2 SMNVEV (reference sequence). Germline trimming cut 5 bases from V and 10 bases from J; bases unmatched to any gene: 15.

This CDR3 is CASSLGGEELFF. The CDR3 DNA follows: TGCGCCAGCAGCTTGGGTGGGGAGGAACTGTTTTTT. The chain uses TRBV5-1 and TRBJ1-4; D remains unclear. In germline, CDR1 is SGHRS, CDR2 YFSETQ. V lost 0 bases and J lost 12, with 9 bases in between. The CDR3 runs to 12 residues. Full variable domain (rest looked up from reference TRBV5-1 and TRBJ1-4): KAGVTQTPRYLIKTRGQQVTLSCSPISGHRSVSWYQQTPGQGLQFLFEYFSETQRNKGNFPGRFSGRQFSNSRSEMNVSTLELGDSALYLCASSLGGEELFFGSGTQLSVL.